These 22 T cell receptor beta chains were all obtained from the same sample, sequenced in a study of PD-1 blockade in classical Hodgkin lymphoma. Every single patient, without exception, relapsed after autologous stem cell transplantation, and brentuximab vedotin exposure varied. Repertoires were generated with immunoSEQ multiplex PCR, while TCRdb's copy carries only in-frame clones and drops some. The sample shows approximately 160,000 clones, about 78% of them seen only once. The material was peripheral blood mononuclear cells (PBMCs), obtained before the second cycle of nivolumab. The origin of the receptors is a human donor with classical Hodgkin lymphoma.

This clone has just a few counts. The same CDR3 arises from other DNA sequences in this sample as well. CDR3 sequence: CASSPGSYGYTF. The CDR3 nucleotides are TGTGCCAGCAGTCCAGGGTCCTATGGCTACACCTTC. This chain links TRBV28 with TRBJ1-2, with D tentatively TRBD1 (5 bases). The V end was cut by 5 bases, the J end by 4 bases, with 8 bases between. Germline-derived CDR1 and CDR2 are MDHEN and SYDVKM. This CDR3 has 12 residues.

This rearrangement joins TRBV27 to TRBJ1-1, with 7 positions matching TRBD1. There are 13 residues in the CDR3. CDR1 and CDR2 (germline): MNHEY, SMNVEV (reference sequence). After removal of 7 bases from V and 4 bases from J, the junction contained 6 bases not matched to a gene. The CDR3 nucleotides are TGTGCCAGCAAGACAGGGTCGGGCACTGAAGCTTTCTTT. Translated, it gives CASKTGSGTEAFF.

Regarding this clone: Other DNA variants within this sample encode the same CDR3. The chain is built from TRBV9 and TRBJ2-1; 14 bases align to TRBD2. The germline V gene encodes CDR1 SGDLS and CDR2 YYNGEE. The CDR3 spans 15 residues. Trimming at V came to 2 bases and at J to 5 bases, leaving 0 bases not matched to a gene. CDR3 protein: CASSVGLAGDNEQFF. The DNA for the CDR3 is TGTGCCAGCAGCGTGGGACTAGCGGGAGACAATGAGCAGTTCTTC.

V usage is TRBV29-1 and J usage is TRBJ2-3; D ambiguous. Deletions cut 4 bases from V and 4 bases from J, with 12 bases between. This CDR3 comprises 13 residues. CDR1 is SQVTM, CDR2 ANQGSEA, per germline. The CDR3 DNA is TGCAGCGTTGGTCCCCCCAATGCAGATACGCAGTATTTT. It codes for CSVGPPNADTQYF.

This clone occurred once. V usage is TRBV27 and J usage is TRBJ1-4; weak D call: TRBD1 (5 bases). CDR3 length equals 16 residues. Germline V CDR1 and CDR2: MNHEY, SMNVEV (reference sequence). V was cut by 4 bases and J by 0 bases, with 12 bases left in between. Here the CDR3 reads CASSSRGYATNEKLFF. CDR3 DNA: TGTGCCAGCAGTTCGCGGGGGTATGCAACTAATGAAAAACTGTTTTTT.

V is TRBV28 and J is TRBJ1-1; no definite D call. The CDR3 runs to 13 residues. The V end was cut by 4 bases, the J end by 0 bases, with 6 bases between. Germline assignment: CDR1 MDHEN and CDR2 SYDVKM. The CDR3 is CASSYPLNTEAFF. Written as DNA, the CDR3 is TGTGCCAGCAGTTACCCCCTGAACACTGAAGCTTTCTTT.

This chain uses TRBV11-2 with TRBJ2-2, with D possibly matching TRBD2 (6 bases). The CDR3 consists of 14 residues. The V and J ends lost 3 bases and 5 bases respectively, with 10 bases between them. Looked up from germline, CDR1 is SGHAT and CDR2 is FQNNGV. CDR3 DNA sequence: TGTGCCAGCAGCTTGAGACTAGTAACCGGGGAGCTGTTTTTT. Protein sequence: CASSLRLVTGELFF.

The rearrangement uses TRBV19 and TRBJ1-1; D is undetermined. This CDR3 has 15 amino acids. Germline CDR1 LNHDA, CDR2 SQIVND (reference sequence). Between the trimmed V and J ends, which lost 6 bases and 4 bases, there was a span of 18 bases. As DNA, the CDR3 is TGTGCCAGTAGCCCATGGTACTCCTCCGCCACTGAAGCTTTCTTT. It specifies CASSPWYSSATEAFF.

The V gene is TRBV7-2, the J gene TRBJ1-1; D is perhaps TRBD1 (6 bases). V lost 5 bases and J 5 bases, leaving 15 bases between the germline ends. From germline, CDR1 is SGHTA and CDR2 FQGNSA. This CDR3 spans 14 amino acids. CDR3 loop: CASSLAQGRTEAFF. The CDR3 coding sequence is TGTGCCAGCAGCCTTGCGCAGGGGAGGACTGAAGCTTTCTTT.

Details on this clone: Germline and junction disagree at one end, which may indicate a read error. The chain carries TRBV7-3 and TRBJ2-3, with TRBD2 matching 9 bases. Germline assignment: CDR1 SGHTA and CDR2 FQGTGA. The CDR3 consists of 15 residues. CDR3 nucleotide sequence: TGTGCCAGCAGCCTAACCCTAGCGGGGACAGATACGCAGTATTTT. Protein product: CASSLTLAGTDTQYF.

This clone has a single count. The rearrangement uses TRBV6-5 and TRBJ1-3, with TRBD1 as a possible D gene (6 bases). Germline V gene lookup returns CDR1 MNHEY and CDR2 SVGAGI. CDR3 size: 15 residues. The V end lost 6 bases, the J end lost 4 bases, and 16 bases lay between the germline ends. The CDR3, as DNA: TGTGCCAGCAGAAGCAGGGAAGGGGGAGGAAACACCATATATTTT. Its protein is CASRSREGGGNTIYF.

The genes are TRBV12-5 and TRBJ2-1, with no clear D. This CDR3 has 13 amino acids. CDR1 is LGHNT and CDR2 is FRNRAP in the germline V gene. V dropped 6 bases and J dropped 3 bases, with 9 bases sitting between them. The CDR3 region has the DNA TGTGCTAGTGGCCCCCCGGGCTACAATGAGCAGTTCTTC. Translation gives CASGPPGYNEQFF. Supplemented by reference TRBV12-5 and TRBJ2-1, the full variable domain reads DARVTQTPRHKVTEMGQEVTMRCQPILGHNTVFWYRQTMMQGLELLAYFRNRAPLDDSGMPKDRFSAEMPDATLATLKIQPSEPRDSAVYFCASGPPGYNEQFFGPGTRLTVL.

There are a few counts of this clone. J is TRBJ2-2 and V is TRBV19, with TRBD1 identical over 9 bases. After removal of 8 bases from V and 6 bases from J, the junction contained 7 bases not matched to a gene. Germline loops: CDR1 LNHDA, CDR2 SQIVND (reference sequence). The CDR3 runs to 14 residues. The CDR3 spells CASSMDRGSGELFF. DNA of the CDR3: TGTGCCAGTTCCATGGACAGGGGATCCGGGGAGCTGTTTTTT.

CDR3 residues: CASSFRNGLTGNTIYF. The CDR3 DNA sequence: TGTGCCAGCAGTTTCCGCAATGGACTTACTGGAAACACCATATATTTT. This chain connects TRBV28 to TRBJ1-3, with no clear D. Germline V gene lookup returns CDR1 MDHEN and CDR2 SYDVKM. CDR3 size: 16 residues. V was clipped by 3 bases and J by 2 bases, with 14 bases between them.

The rearrangement uses TRBV7-9 and TRBJ1-5; D is perhaps TRBD1 (5 bases). From germline, CDR1 is SEHNR and CDR2 FQNEAQ (reference sequence). This CDR3 is built from 17 residues. V shed 3 bases and J shed 3 bases, with 18 bases lying between them. CDR3 sequence (DNA): TGTGCCAGCAGCTTTGAGATGGGGGGGGTGCCCAATCAGCCCCAGCATTTT. Residues: CASSFEMGGVPNQPQHF.

The rearrangement joins TRBV4-2 to TRBJ2-2; 14 bases line up with TRBD2. CDR1 is LGHNA and CDR2 is YNFKEQ in the germline V gene. The junction had 9 bases not matched to a gene; V was cut back by 0 bases and J by 6 bases. The CDR3 has 19 amino acids. CDR3 amino acids: CASSQDQGLAGVRSGELFF. The CDR3 DNA is TGTGCCAGCAGCCAAGATCAGGGACTAGCGGGAGTAAGGTCCGGGGAGCTGTTTTTT.

This chain uses TRBV28 with TRBJ2-7; D is unresolved. The CDR3 sequence is 14 residues long. Per germline, CDR1 MDHEN and CDR2 SYDVKM. V shed 2 bases and J shed 5 bases, with 13 bases lying between them. In nucleotides, the CDR3 is TGTGCCAGCAGTTTAAGCCCGGATGCGGACGAGCAGTACTTC. Translated, it gives CASSLSPDADEQYF.

The CDR3 DNA sequence: TGTGCCAGCAGTTTATCGACGGGACAGTACAATGAGCAGTTCTTC. This gives the protein CASSLSTGQYNEQFF. The chain employs TRBV27 and TRBJ2-1; 7 bases fit TRBD1. The CDR3 runs 15 residues. The J segment lost 4 bases and the V segment lost 0 bases, leaving 3 bases of the junction unmatched. From germline, CDR1 is MNHEY and CDR2 SMNVEV (reference sequence).

The gene calls are TRBV5-5 and TRBJ1-5; D ambiguous. The V end was cut by 0 bases, the J end by 0 bases, with 7 bases between. Germline CDR1 is SGHKS and CDR2 is YYEKEE (reference sequence). This CDR3 spans 15 amino acids. CDR3 sequence: CASSLEWVSNQPQHF. Here the CDR3 DNA reads TGTGCCAGCAGCTTGGAGTGGGTTAGCAATCAGCCCCAGCATTTT.

This rearrangement joins TRBV5-4 to TRBJ2-3, with 9 nucleotides matching TRBD2. V gave up 3 bases and J gave up 0 bases; unmatched junction bases: 8. Germline CDR1 is SGHNT and CDR2 is YYREEE (reference sequence). This CDR3 has 17 amino acids. CDR3 sequence (DNA): TGTGCCAGCAGCTCGTCTGTAGGGACTAGCAGCACAGATACGCAGTATTTT. Amino acid sequence: CASSSSVGTSSTDTQYF.

The chain has TRBV11-2 and TRBJ1-2; D is undetermined. This CDR3 has 14 amino acids. Germline CDR1 is SGHAT and CDR2 is FQNNGV. V was cut by 6 bases and J by 3 bases, with 14 bases left in between. CDR3 in DNA: TGTGCCAGCAGAAGAAGCGGAGCAGACTATGGCTACACCTTC. Translating gives CASRRSGADYGYTF.

The gene calls are TRBV11-2 and TRBJ2-3; the match to TRBD2 covers 10 bases. V dropped 5 bases and J dropped 4; count of bases not matched to a gene: 12. The CDR3 runs 17 residues. Germline V CDR1 and CDR2: SGHAT, FQNNGV. CDR3 nucleotides: TGTGCCAGCAGCCCCGGGCTGCTAGCGGGAGTTTCAGATACGCAGTATTTT. Its protein product is CASSPGLLAGVSDTQYF. Drawing the rest from reference TRBV11-2 and TRBJ2-3, the complete variable domain is EAGVAQSPRYKIIEKRQSVAFWCNPISGHATLYWYQQILGQGPKLLIQFQNNGVVDDSQLPKDRFSAERLKGVDSTLKIQPAKLEDSAVYLCASSPGLLAGVSDTQYFGPGTRLTVL.